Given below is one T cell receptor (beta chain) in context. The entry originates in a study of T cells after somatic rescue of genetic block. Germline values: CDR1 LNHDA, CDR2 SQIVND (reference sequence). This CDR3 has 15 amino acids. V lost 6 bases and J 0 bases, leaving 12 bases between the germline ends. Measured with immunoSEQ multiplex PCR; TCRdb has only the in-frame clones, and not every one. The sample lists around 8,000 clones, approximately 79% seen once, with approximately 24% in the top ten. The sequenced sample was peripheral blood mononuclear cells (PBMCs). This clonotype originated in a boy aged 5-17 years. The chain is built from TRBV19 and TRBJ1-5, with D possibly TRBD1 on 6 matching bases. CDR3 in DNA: TGTGCCAGTAGCACCGGGACACTTAGCAATCAGCCCCAGCATTTT. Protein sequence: CASSTGTLSNQPQHF.